These 19 T cell receptor beta chains were all obtained from the same sample, sequenced in a study of ipilimumab plus nivolumab after autologous stem cell transplantation. Assay used: immunoSEQ multiplex PCR; TCRdb lists only in-frame clones, some missing. The profile shows about 15,000 clones, roughly 80% of them singletons. The sequencing here drew on PBMCs, taken in a trial of ipilimumab plus nivolumab as post-transplant consolidation. The receptors come from a male donor with diffuse large B-cell lymphoma.

The gene calls are TRBV19 and TRBJ1-1; D gene uncertain. The CDR3 has 13 amino acids. The V end was cut by 5 bases, the J end by 4 bases, with 11 bases between. Germline V gene lookup returns CDR1 LNHDA and CDR2 SQIVND (reference sequence). The CDR3 nucleotides read TGTGCCAGTAGTCAAAGATGGGGCACTGAAGCTTTCTTT. Translation gives CASSQRWGTEAFF.

The chain couples TRBV6-5 to TRBJ2-7; weak D call: TRBD1 (5 bases). Between the trimmed V and J ends, which lost 0 bases and 1 base, there was a span of 7 bases. Germline CDR1 is MNHEY and CDR2 is SVGAGI. The CDR3 length is 14 residues. The CDR3: CASSYSAGSYEQYF. The CDR3 coding sequence is TGTGCCAGCAGTTACTCGGCAGGGTCCTACGAGCAGTACTTC.

This clone was observed a handful of times. The chain combines TRBV5-3 with TRBJ2-3, with D uncertain. TRBV5-3 is an open reading frame, and its role is uncertain. The CDR3 is 13 residues long. V was clipped by 0 bases and J by 1 base, with 3 bases between them. This chain's CDR3 is CARSLGGTDTQYF. In nucleotides, the CDR3 is TGTGCCAGAAGCTTGGGGGGCACAGATACGCAGTATTTT.

The V and J genes are TRBV5-1 and TRBJ1-4; 11 positions match TRBD1. CDR3 length: 15 residues. In germline, CDR1 is SGHRS, CDR2 YFSETQ. J lost 8 bases, V lost 3 bases, and 6 bases had no gene match. The CDR3 nucleotides read TGCGCCAGCAGCTCAGGACAGGGGGCGCGGGAAAAACTGTTTTTT. This sequence encodes CASSSGQGAREKLFF. The full variable domain, completed using reference TRBV5-1 and TRBJ1-4, is KAGVTQTPRYLIKTRGQQVTLSCSPISGHRSVSWYQQTPGQGLQFLFEYFSETQRNKGNFPGRFSGRQFSNSRSEMNVSTLELGDSALYLCASSSGQGAREKLFFGSGTQLSVL.

The V and J genes are TRBV7-9 and TRBJ2-1; 8 nucleotides align to TRBD2. Germline V lookup: CDR1 SEHNR, CDR2 FQNEAQ (reference sequence). V gave up 0 bases and J gave up 7 bases; unmatched junction bases: 5. The CDR3 loop spans 15 amino acids. The CDR3 is CASSLAPGGPNEQFF. The DNA for the CDR3 is TGTGCCAGCAGCTTAGCCCCGGGGGGGCCGAATGAGCAGTTCTTC.

This clone showed up just a few times. This chain connects TRBV9 to TRBJ1-1; D is unresolved. CDR1 and CDR2 from the germline V gene are SGDLS and YYNGEE. The CDR3 runs to 11 residues. Deletions cut 3 bases from V and 5 bases from J, with 5 bases between. CDR3 amino acids: CASSAQTEAFF. In nucleotides, the CDR3 is TGTGCCAGCAGCGCCCAGACTGAAGCTTTCTTT.

This clone appeared a few times. The J gene is TRBJ1-2, the V gene TRBV6-5; 7 bases line up with TRBD1. V gave up 2 bases and J gave up 3 bases; unmatched junction bases: 0. The CDR3 has 13 amino acids. From germline, CDR1 is MNHEY and CDR2 SVGAGI. The CDR3 nucleotides read TGTGCCAGCAGTTACGACAGGGACTATGGCTACACCTTC. Translated, it gives CASSYDRDYGYTF.

In regard to this clone: Within the sample, other DNA sequences also encode this same CDR3. This rearrangement joins TRBV5-4 to TRBJ2-7; possibly TRBD1 or TRBD2 for D (5 bases each). This CDR3 region has 14 residues. Looked up from germline, CDR1 is SGHNT and CDR2 is YYREEE (reference sequence). V dropped 0 bases and J dropped 2 bases, with 9 bases sitting between them. CDR3 in DNA: TGTGCCAGCAGCTTGGGAGGGGATACCTACGAGCAGTACTTC. Encoded protein: CASSLGGDTYEQYF.

The rearrangement links TRBV5-1 to TRBJ1-1; 9 nucleotides match TRBD1. The ends lost 4 bases at V and 6 bases at J; junction bases unmatched: 7. The CDR3 is made up of 14 amino acids. Germline lookup yields CDR1 SGHRS and CDR2 YFSETQ. CDR3 sequence: CASSPGDREAEAFF. The CDR3 DNA reads as TGCGCCAGCAGCCCGGGGGACAGGGAAGCTGAAGCTTTCTTT.

This clone has just a few counts. The chain combines TRBV30 with TRBJ2-3; D unresolved. CDR1 is GTSNPN, CDR2 SVGIG, per germline (reference sequence). There are 11 residues in the CDR3. Trimming took 2 bases from V and 6 from J, leaving 6 bases between them. The chain's CDR3 is CAWSPRDTQYF. CDR3 nucleotide sequence: TGTGCCTGGAGTCCTCGGGATACGCAGTATTTT.

This clone has just one count. The chain employs TRBV30 and TRBJ2-7; the D call may be TRBD1 or TRBD2 (6 bases each). CDR3 size: 14 residues. The germline CDR1 and CDR2 sequences are GTSNPN and SVGIG (reference sequence). Trimming shortened V by 3 bases and J by 4 bases, and 16 bases separated the two germline ends. The CDR3 DNA is TGTGCCTGGAGGCGAGAGGGGGGCCGGTACGAGCAGTACTTC. As protein: CAWRREGGRYEQYF.

The chain recombines TRBV7-2 with TRBJ2-7; no clear D. Trimming removed 2 bases from V and 3 bases from J, with 8 bases in between. Per the germline V gene, CDR1 is SGHTA and CDR2 is FQGNSA. The CDR3 spans 13 residues. The CDR3, as DNA: TGTGCCAGCAGCTTACATTTGGGCTACGAGCAGTACTTC. Translation: CASSLHLGYEQYF. Full variable domain (outside the CDR3, taken from reference TRBV7-2 and TRBJ2-7): GAGVSQSPSNKVTEKGKDVELRCDPISGHTALYWYRQSLGQGLEFLIYFQGNSAPDKSGLPSDRFSAERTGGSVSTLTIQRTQQEDSAVYLCASSLHLGYEQYFGPGTRLTVT.

CDR3 loop: CASSLGGIEVPYEQYF. The CDR3 DNA reads as TGCGCCAGCAGCTTGGGGGGGATCGAGGTCCCTTACGAGCAGTACTTC. This chain uses TRBV5-1 with TRBJ2-7; the D gene could be TRBD1 or TRBD2 (5 bases each). Deletions cut 0 bases from V and 4 bases from J, with 17 bases between. Per germline, CDR1 SGHRS and CDR2 YFSETQ. This CDR3 has 16 amino acids.

The V and J genes are TRBV11-1 and TRBJ2-2; either TRBD1 or TRBD2 may supply D (7 bases each). The CDR3 contains 17 residues. V gave up 5 bases and J gave up 1 base, with 17 bases separating them. Germline loops: CDR1 SGHAT, CDR2 FQDESV (reference sequence). Here the CDR3 DNA reads TGTGCCAGCAGCCCCAGGGGAGGGGGCCAGAACACCGGGGAGCTGTTTTTT. Translated: CASSPRGGGQNTGELFF.

The rearrangement joins TRBV11-2 to TRBJ2-1; 14 bases line up with TRBD2. The V segment lost 8 bases and the J segment 0 bases; nucleotides outside the gene matches: 9. Germline V gene lookup returns CDR1 SGHAT and CDR2 FQNNGV. The CDR3 contains 18 residues. CDR3 bases: TGTGCCAGCGGGGGACTAGCGGGGGACCTATACTCCTACAATGAGCAGTTCTTC. Translation gives CASGGLAGDLYSYNEQFF.

The gene calls are TRBV5-4 and TRBJ2-3, with a weak D call TRBD1 (5 bases). Germline loops: CDR1 SGHNT, CDR2 YYREEE (reference sequence). This CDR3 is built from 13 residues. V was cut by 9 bases and J by 3 bases, with 14 bases left in between. The CDR3 nucleotides are TGTGCCACCGCCCTAGGGGAAACAGATACGCAGTATTTT. This translates into CATALGETDTQYF.

V is TRBV2 and J is TRBJ2-2; TRBD2 matches at 8 bases. The germline gives CDR1 SNHLY, CDR2 FYNNEI. This CDR3 comprises 15 residues. V was pared by 7 bases and J by 4 bases, with 8 bases of the junction left unmatched. CDR3 coding DNA: TGTGCCAGCAAAGCGGGGGTAGGAGGCACCGGGGAGCTGTTTTTT. As protein: CASKAGVGGTGELFF.

This clone rates as medium-sized. Other DNA sequences in this sample translate to the same CDR3. The chain combines TRBV7-9 with TRBJ1-3; D is possibly TRBD1 (5 bases). Germline CDR1 SEHNR, CDR2 FQNEAQ (reference sequence). Deletions cut 5 bases from V and 5 bases from J, with 10 bases between. The CDR3 has 13 residues. The CDR3 region is CASSPWDRNTIYF. CDR3 DNA: TGTGCCAGCAGCCCGTGGGACCGAAACACCATATATTTT.

The chain carries TRBV11-1 and TRBJ2-6, with D tentatively TRBD2 (6 bases). CDR1 and CDR2 (germline): SGHAT, FQDESV (reference sequence). The CDR3 sequence is 16 residues long. V was pared by 5 bases and J by 0 bases, with 11 bases between. Here the CDR3 reads CASSGGADSGANVLTF. CDR3 DNA sequence: TGTGCCAGCAGCGGCGGGGCGGACTCTGGGGCCAACGTCCTGACTTTC.